This TCR beta chain is drawn from a study of tumor-infiltrating lymphocytes in oesophageal squamous cell carcinoma. TCRdb itself ran the PCR reads through MiXCR, one entry per CDR3 protein. The table shows about 17,000 distinct CDR3 sequences, with 45% to 50% occurring only once. V shed 4 bases, J shed 1 base, and the junction held 9 bases outside the gene matches. The CDR3 contains 18 residues. CDR1 and CDR2 (germline): MGHRA, YSYEKL. The sample holds a few counts of this clonotype. The chain is built from TRBV4-1 and TRBJ2-6; TRBD1 matches 8 bases. This TCR derives from a male donor with esophageal squamous cell carcinoma. Sample: esophageal tumor tissue. The chain's CDR3 is CASSLQPGQVSGANVLTF. CDR3 nucleotide sequence: TGCGCCAGCAGCCTACAACCGGGACAGGTATCTGGGGCCAACGTCCTGACTTTC.